Below, one TCR beta chain is given with its context. The data belong to a study of blood T cell repertoires in COVID-19. The overall study: There were acute and convalescent COVID-19 samples, and they came from the United States, Italy and Spain. Sample material is recorded as cDNA or gDNA derived from T cells, B-cell-depleted T cells, or PBMCs.

Study processing details: Counts of nucleated cells, estimated from reference gene primer amplification, were obtained. TCRdb keeps only in-frame clones here, not all; method: immunoSEQ multiplex PCR. That table furnishes V, J and clone size, whereas the DNA furnished D and trimming. This table has roughly 49,000 clones, approximately 82% appearing once. The CDR3 totals 13 residues. Deletions cut 4 bases from V and 3 bases from J, with 10 bases between. The sequence derives from a woman older than 75 with acute or convalescent COVID-19. Source material: peripheral blood. This rearrangement joins TRBV12-3 or TRBV12-4 to TRBJ2-7; perhaps TRBD1 as D (5 bases). The CDR3 reads CASSSGNYYEQYF. In DNA, the CDR3 is TGTGCCAGCAGTTCAGGGAACTACTACGAGCAGTACTTC.